This T cell receptor (beta chain) comes out of a study of naive and memory T cell subsets. Study-level results: Gini index rose across naive, CM, EM and EMRA in CD4 and CD8. Naive and memory repertoire findings lacked a ground truth for validation. Over 90% of naive TCR sequences appeared only once, unlike memory subsets.

Cells stained for CD3, CD4, CD8, CD45RA, CD27 and viability were sorted into four CD45RA/CD27 subsets. This clonotype showed up many times. Its specificity is unknown. Two oligonucleotides, mixed equimolar, formed the beta constant-region primer covering TRBC1 and TRBC2. MiXCR was run by TCRdb on the UMI-ligation and nested PCR reads, yielding one entry per CDR3 protein. The repertoire holds tens of thousands of distinct CDR3 sequences, with 10% to 15% as singletons. CDR1 is MNHEY and CDR2 is SVGEGT in the germline V gene. This CDR3 comprises 14 residues. With 5 bases clipped from V and 5 bases from J, the junction kept 4 bases outside the gene matches.

The sample was effector memory CD4+ T cells from blood. The subset is: effector memory, CD45RA- CD27-. The chain carries TRBV6-2 or TRBV6-3 and TRBJ2-5; 11 nucleotides align to TRBD2. The receptor was isolated from a human donor in good health. In DNA form, the CDR3 reads TGTGCCAGCAGTCGATTAGCGGGAGGGGAGACCCAGTACTTC. Protein: CASSRLAGGETQYF.